This T cell receptor (beta chain) was recovered during a study of regulatory T cells in long-lasting Graves disease. Overall study results and limits: Persistent cases favored TRBV28, TRBJ1-2 and TRBJ2-5.

This sample's time point: newly diagnosed GD, antithyroid drugs for less than 3 months. PBMC RNA served as the TCR library source. The V gene end was trimmed by 8 bases and the J gene end by 6 bases; junction bases not matched to a gene: 13. The germline gives CDR1 SEHNR, CDR2 FQNEAQ (reference sequence). The CDR3 extends over 16 amino acids. Regarding this clonotype: The target antigen is unknown.

Construction of the TCR beta libraries employed iRepertoire HTBI primers in conjunction with Arm-PCR of CDR3 regions. TCRdb itself ran the multiplex PCR reads through MiXCR, one entry per CDR3 protein. The table shows approximately 310,000 distinct CDR3 sequences, with more than 15% occurring only once. This clonotype originated in a female donor with Graves disease. The chain couples TRBV7-9 to TRBJ2-2, with 9 bases lining up with TRBD1. The sequencing here drew on peripheral blood mononuclear cells (PBMCs), taken at new diagnosis, from a patient treated with antithyroid drugs. The CDR3 protein is CASRWGTGNRAGELFF. In nucleotides, the CDR3 is TGTGCCAGCCGGTGGGGGACAGGGAACCGGGCCGGGGAGCTGTTTTTT. Drawing the rest from reference TRBV7-9 and TRBJ2-2, the complete variable domain is DTGVSQNPRHKITKRGQNVTFRCDPISEHNRLYWYRQTLGQGPEFLTYFQNEAQLEKSRLLSDRFSAERPKGSFSTLEIQRTEQGDSAMYLCASRWGTGNRAGELFFGEGSRLTVL.